Below are 14 T cell receptor beta chains sequenced from a single sample in a study of T cell responses to AZD1222 COVID-19 vaccine (dated by TCRdb to the early 2020s). Libraries were built with the immunoSEQ multiplex PCR assay. The clones in this table, taken by TCRdb from immuneACCESS, are in-frame only. Not every clone is retained; where verified, under half of the shortfall comes from an unresolved V gene, and the cause of the rest is unknown. The sample table records about 180,000 clones; 70% to 90% of these occur just once. The leading ten clones occupy roughly 25% of the sample. The time point label here, explained by the study, means: about 28 days (+/-7) after the second vaccine dose. The source material was peripheral blood, sampled 28 days after the second AZD1222 dose. The receptors originated from an adult who received the AZD1222 COVID-19 vaccine.

This chain joins TRBV6-2 or TRBV6-3 and TRBJ2-1; D is perhaps TRBD2 (6 bases). CDR1 is MNHEY and CDR2 is SVGEGT in the germline V gene. The V end was cut by 6 bases, the J end by 7 bases, with 19 bases between. The CDR3 loop spans 15 amino acids. The CDR3: CASSFSPAGGNEQFF. For the CDR3, the DNA is TGTGCCAGCAGCTTCTCACCTGCCGGGGGTAATGAGCAGTTCTTC.

The V gene is TRBV4-2, the J gene TRBJ2-1; no definite D call. There are 11 residues in the CDR3. Trimming took 6 bases from V and 3 from J, leaving 3 bases between them. Looked up from germline, CDR1 is LGHNA and CDR2 is YNFKEQ. CDR3 DNA sequence: TGTGCCAGCAGAGACTACAATGAGCAGTTCTTC. Its translation: CASRDYNEQFF.

This clone has only one observation. The V gene is TRBV6-2 or TRBV6-3, the J gene TRBJ2-7; 7 nucleotides align to TRBD1. This CDR3 has 12 residues. J gave up 7 bases and V 6 bases, and 6 bases lay outside the gene matches. Germline V gene data show CDR1 as MNHEY and CDR2 as SVGEGT. This CDR3 is CASSQGQREQYF. CDR3 coding DNA: TGTGCCAGCAGCCAGGGACAGCGGGAGCAGTACTTC.

The rearrangement uses TRBV28 and TRBJ1-6; a possible D gene is TRBD1 (5 bases). This CDR3 has 14 residues. The V end lost 3 bases, the J end lost 9 bases, and 12 bases lay between the germline ends. Germline V gives CDR1 MDHEN, CDR2 SYDVKM. DNA for the CDR3: TGTGCCAGCAGTTTGGGGCAGGCGGGTTCACCCCTCCACTTT. This translates into CASSLGQAGSPLHF.

This rearrangement joins TRBV28 to TRBJ2-7; 9 nucleotides match TRBD1. The CDR3 is made up of 16 amino acids. CDR1 MDHEN and CDR2 SYDVKM come from the germline V gene. V lost 5 bases to trimming and J lost 5 bases; unmatched junction nucleotides: 13. The CDR3 sequence: CASSVITGGAVHEQYF. The CDR3 DNA is TGTGCCAGCAGTGTAATAACAGGGGGCGCAGTCCACGAGCAGTACTTC.

Points on this clone: Germline and junction disagree at one end, which may indicate a read error. The V and J genes are TRBV4-1 and TRBJ2-7, with D possibly being TRBD2 (7 bases). Germline V gives CDR1 MGHRA, CDR2 YSYEKL. The CDR3 loop spans 17 amino acids. The CDR3 bases are TGCGCCAGCACCCAAGATTTAGGGGGTATGGGGCGGGAGGAGCAGTACTTC. This encodes CASTQDLGGMGREEQYF.

The J gene is TRBJ1-1, the V gene TRBV6-5; 9 bases are a match to TRBD1. The CDR3 has 14 residues. The V gene's germline CDR1 is MNHEY and CDR2 SVGAGI. V lost 7 bases to trimming and J lost 0 bases; unmatched junction nucleotides: 3. CDR3 coding DNA: TGTGCCAGCACCCGGGACAGGGTGAACACTGAAGCTTTCTTT. Its protein is CASTRDRVNTEAFF.

The chain carries TRBV7-3 and TRBJ2-1; TRBD1 matches 10 bases. Unmatched junction bases numbered 18, after V lost 2 bases and J lost 8 bases. The CDR3 spans 19 residues. The germline CDR1 and CDR2 sequences are SGHTA and FQGTGA. CDR3 sequence: CASSLQGEIRDRGRHEQFF. As DNA, the CDR3 is TGTGCCAGCAGCTTACAGGGTGAGATCCGGGACAGGGGTAGGCATGAGCAGTTCTTC.

The chain couples TRBV24-1 to TRBJ1-2; 12 bases fit TRBD1. The CDR3 runs to 19 residues. J lost 4 bases, V lost 3 bases, and 14 bases had no gene match. CDR1 and CDR2 from the germline V gene are KGHDR and SFDVKD. The CDR3: CATSDRPLRDRGLIYGYTF. The CDR3 nucleotides read TGTGCCACCAGTGATCGGCCGCTTAGGGACAGGGGGCTTATCTATGGCTACACCTTC.

This chain links TRBV28 with TRBJ1-2; a weak D match, TRBD1 (6 bases). V was clipped by 8 bases and J by 3 bases, with 10 bases between them. CDR3 length: 12 residues. The germline V gene encodes CDR1 MDHEN and CDR2 SYDVKM. The CDR3 sequence: CASSDSYYGYTF. The CDR3 bases are TGTGCCAGCTCGGACAGTTACTATGGCTACACCTTC.

The chain employs TRBV15 and TRBJ2-1; TRBD2 aligns across 8 bases. CDR3 length: 15 residues. From germline, CDR1 is LNHNV and CDR2 YYDKDF (reference sequence). Losses at the gene ends were 3 bases for V and 7 bases for J; bases not matched to a gene: 8. The CDR3 region is CATSRAGGTWNEQFF. In nucleotides, the CDR3 is TGTGCCACCAGCAGGGCGGGGGGAACGTGGAATGAGCAGTTCTTC.

The V gene is TRBV9, the J gene TRBJ1-2, with D maybe TRBD1 (5 bases). Trimming shortened V by 0 bases and J by 3 bases, and 12 bases separated the two germline ends. Per germline, CDR1 SGDLS and CDR2 YYNGEE. This CDR3 comprises 15 residues. CDR3 loop: CASSVGVGGDYGYTF. CDR3 bases: TGTGCCAGCAGCGTAGGGGTTGGGGGGGACTATGGCTACACCTTC. Together with reference TRBV9 and TRBJ1-2, the CDR3 gives the full variable domain: DSGVTQTPKHLITATGQRVTLRCSPRSGDLSVYWYQQSLDQGLQFLIQYYNGEERAKGNILERFSAQQFPDLHSELNLSSLELGDSALYFCASSVGVGGDYGYTFGSGTRLTVV.

The rearrangement joins TRBV27 to TRBJ1-1, with TRBD1 matching over 7 bases. Looked up from germline, CDR1 is MNHEY and CDR2 is SMNVEV (reference sequence). This CDR3 spans 13 amino acids. V gave up 2 bases and J gave up 10 bases; unmatched junction bases: 7. CDR3 protein: CASSLRGGGGAFF. In DNA form, the CDR3 reads TGTGCCAGCAGTTTACGAGGGGGCGGCGGAGCTTTCTTT.

The rearrangement joins TRBV19 to TRBJ1-5; 7 bases are shared with TRBD1. The germline V gene encodes CDR1 LNHDA and CDR2 SQIVND (reference sequence). J was trimmed by 7 bases and V by 4 bases; bases with no gene match: 4. The CDR3 sequence is 13 residues long. CDR3 DNA: TGTGCCAGTAGTACAGGGGGGCACCAGCCCCAGCATTTT. Translated, it gives CASSTGGHQPQHF.